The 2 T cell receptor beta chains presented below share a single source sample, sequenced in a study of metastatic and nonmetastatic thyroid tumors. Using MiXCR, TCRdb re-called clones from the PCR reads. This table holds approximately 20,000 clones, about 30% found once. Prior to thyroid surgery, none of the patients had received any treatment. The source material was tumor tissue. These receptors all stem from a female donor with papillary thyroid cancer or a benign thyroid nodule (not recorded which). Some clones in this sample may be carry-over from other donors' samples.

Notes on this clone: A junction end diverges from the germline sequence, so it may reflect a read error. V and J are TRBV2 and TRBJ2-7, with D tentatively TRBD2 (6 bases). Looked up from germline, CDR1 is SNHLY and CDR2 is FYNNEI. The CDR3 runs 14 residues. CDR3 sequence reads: CACSELEGIYEQYF. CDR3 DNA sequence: TGTGCCTGCAGTGAACTGGAGGGGATCTACGAGCAGTACTTC.

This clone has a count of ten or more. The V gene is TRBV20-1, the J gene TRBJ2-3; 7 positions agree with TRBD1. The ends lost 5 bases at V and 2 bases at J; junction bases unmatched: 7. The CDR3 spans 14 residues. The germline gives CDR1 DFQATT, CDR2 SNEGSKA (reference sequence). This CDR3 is CSAWGTGATDTQYF. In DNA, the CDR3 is TGCAGTGCTTGGGGTACAGGGGCCACAGATACGCAGTATTTT.